This record covers a single TCR beta chain. Its antigen is undetermined. This sample is drawn from a study of CD8+ T cells in alopecia areata. RNA was extracted and reverse transcribed into cDNA as the sequencing template. Generated by immunoSEQ multiplex PCR, the TCRdb table keeps only in-frame clones and is missing some. In the table there are about 110,000 clones, under 65% of which are singletons. There are 12 residues in the CDR3. Trimming stripped 7 bases from V and 8 bases from J, with 12 bases between. CDR1 SEHNR and CDR2 FQNEAQ come from the germline V gene (reference sequence). General observations from the study: Scalp specimens additionally yield sequences from normal skin's resident alphabeta T cells.

J is TRBJ2-1 and V is TRBV7-9; no definite D call. The sequence derives from a human donor with alopecia areata. Material: NKG2D-low CD8+ T cells sorted from blood. The DNA of the CDR3 is TGTGCCAGCACCGATTTCGTCCATGAGCAGTTCTTC. Translating it yields CASTDFVHEQFF.